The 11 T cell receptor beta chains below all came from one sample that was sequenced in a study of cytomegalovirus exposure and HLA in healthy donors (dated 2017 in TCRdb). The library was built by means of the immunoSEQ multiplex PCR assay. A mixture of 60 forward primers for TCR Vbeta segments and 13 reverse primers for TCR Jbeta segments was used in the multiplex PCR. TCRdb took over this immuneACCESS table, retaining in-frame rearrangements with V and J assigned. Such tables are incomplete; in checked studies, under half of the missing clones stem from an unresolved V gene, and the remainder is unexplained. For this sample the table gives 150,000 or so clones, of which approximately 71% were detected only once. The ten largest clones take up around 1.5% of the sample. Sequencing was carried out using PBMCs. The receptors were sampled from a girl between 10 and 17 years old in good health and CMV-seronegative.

CDR3 DNA: TGTGCCAGCAGCCATCAGGGAACCTACAATGAGCAGTTCTTC. It specifies CASSHQGTYNEQFF. This chain joins TRBV14 and TRBJ2-1; tentatively, D is TRBD1 (5 bases). Per germline, CDR1 SGHDN and CDR2 FVKESK. The germline V and J ends were trimmed by 3 bases and 2 bases, with 8 bases remaining between them. The CDR3 is made up of 14 amino acids.

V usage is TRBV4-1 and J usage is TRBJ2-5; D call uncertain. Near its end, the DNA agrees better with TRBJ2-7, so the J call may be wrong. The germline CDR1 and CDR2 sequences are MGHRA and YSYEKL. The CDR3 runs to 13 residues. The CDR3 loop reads CASSQDFGYEQYF. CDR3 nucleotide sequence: TGCGCCAGCAGCCAAGATTTCGGGTACGAGCAGTACTTC.

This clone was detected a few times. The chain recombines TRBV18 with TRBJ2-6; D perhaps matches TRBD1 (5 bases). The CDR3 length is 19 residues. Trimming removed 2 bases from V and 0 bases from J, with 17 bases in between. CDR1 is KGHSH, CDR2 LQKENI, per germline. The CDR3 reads CASSPSDSVRTSGANVLTF. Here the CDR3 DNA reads TGTGCCAGCTCACCATCCGACAGCGTTAGGACCTCTGGGGCCAACGTCCTGACTTTC.

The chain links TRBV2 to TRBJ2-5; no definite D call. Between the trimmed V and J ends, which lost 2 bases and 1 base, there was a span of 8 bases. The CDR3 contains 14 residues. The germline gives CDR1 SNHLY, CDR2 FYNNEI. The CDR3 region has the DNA TGTGCCAGCAGTGAAAATACTATCCAAGAGACCCAGTACTTC. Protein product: CASSENTIQETQYF.

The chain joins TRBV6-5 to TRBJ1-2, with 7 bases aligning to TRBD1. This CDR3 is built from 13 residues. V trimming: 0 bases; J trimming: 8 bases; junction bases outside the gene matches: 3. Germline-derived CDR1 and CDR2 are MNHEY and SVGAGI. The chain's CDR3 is CASSYSGGSGYTF. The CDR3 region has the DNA TGTGCCAGCAGTTACTCAGGGGGCAGCGGCTACACCTTC.

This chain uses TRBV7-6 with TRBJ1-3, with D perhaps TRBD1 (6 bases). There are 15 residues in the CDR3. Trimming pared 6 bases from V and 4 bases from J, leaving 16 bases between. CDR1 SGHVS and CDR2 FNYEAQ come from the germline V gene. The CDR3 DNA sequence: TGTGCCAGCAGGCCGAACAGGGACGGCGGAAACACCATATATTTT. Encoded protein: CASRPNRDGGNTIYF.

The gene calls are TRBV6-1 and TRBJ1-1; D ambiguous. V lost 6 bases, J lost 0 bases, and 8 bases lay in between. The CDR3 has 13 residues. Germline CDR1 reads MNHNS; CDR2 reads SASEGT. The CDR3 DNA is TGTGCCAGCAGCCTATACTTGAACACTGAAGCTTTCTTT. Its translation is CASSLYLNTEAFF.

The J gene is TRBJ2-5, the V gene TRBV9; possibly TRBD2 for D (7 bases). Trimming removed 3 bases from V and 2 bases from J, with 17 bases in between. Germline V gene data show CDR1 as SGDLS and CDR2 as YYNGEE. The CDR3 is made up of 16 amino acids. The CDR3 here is CASSAGSRGPQETQYF. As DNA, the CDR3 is TGTGCCAGCAGCGCCGGGTCGCGGGGGCCGCAAGAGACCCAGTACTTC.

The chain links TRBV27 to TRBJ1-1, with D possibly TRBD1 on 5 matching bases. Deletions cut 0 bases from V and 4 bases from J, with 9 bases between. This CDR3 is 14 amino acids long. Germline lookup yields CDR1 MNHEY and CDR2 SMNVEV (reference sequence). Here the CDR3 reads CASSLSGGGTEAFF. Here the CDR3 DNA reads TGTGCCAGCAGTTTATCAGGCGGGGGCACTGAAGCTTTCTTT.

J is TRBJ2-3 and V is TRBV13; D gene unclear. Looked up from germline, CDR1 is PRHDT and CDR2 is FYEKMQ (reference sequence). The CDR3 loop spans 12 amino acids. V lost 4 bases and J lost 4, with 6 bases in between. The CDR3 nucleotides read TGTGCCAGCAGCTCTGTCTCAGATACGCAGTATTTT. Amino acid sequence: CASSSVSDTQYF. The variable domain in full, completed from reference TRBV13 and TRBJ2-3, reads AAGVIQSPRHLIKEKRETATLKCYPIPRHDTVYWYQQGPGQDPQFLISFYEKMQSDKGSIPDRFSAQQFSDYHSELNMSSLELGDSALYFCASSSVSDTQYFGPGTRLTVL.

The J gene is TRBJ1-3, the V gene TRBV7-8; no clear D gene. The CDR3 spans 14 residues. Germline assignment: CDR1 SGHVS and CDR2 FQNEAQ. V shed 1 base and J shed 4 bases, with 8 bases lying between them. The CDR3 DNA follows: TGTGCCAGCAGCTTAGGTAGTAGCGGAAACACCATATATTTT. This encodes CASSLGSSGNTIYF.